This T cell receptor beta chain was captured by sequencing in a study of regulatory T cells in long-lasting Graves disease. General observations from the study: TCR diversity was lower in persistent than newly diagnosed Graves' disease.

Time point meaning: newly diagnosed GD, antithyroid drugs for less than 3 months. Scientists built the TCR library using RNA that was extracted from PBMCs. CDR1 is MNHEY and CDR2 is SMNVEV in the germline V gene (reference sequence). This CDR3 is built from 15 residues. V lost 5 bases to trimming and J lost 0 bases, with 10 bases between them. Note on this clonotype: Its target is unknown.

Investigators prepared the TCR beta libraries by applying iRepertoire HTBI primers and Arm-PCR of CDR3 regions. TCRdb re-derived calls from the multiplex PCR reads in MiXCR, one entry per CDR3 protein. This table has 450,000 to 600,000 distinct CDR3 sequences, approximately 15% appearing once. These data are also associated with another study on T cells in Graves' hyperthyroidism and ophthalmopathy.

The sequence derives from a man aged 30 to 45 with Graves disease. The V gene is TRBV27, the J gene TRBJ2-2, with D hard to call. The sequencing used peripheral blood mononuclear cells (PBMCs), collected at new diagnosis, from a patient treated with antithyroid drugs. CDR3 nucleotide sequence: TGTGCCAGCAGTAAAATCCCCGCGAACACCGGGGAGCTGTTTTTT. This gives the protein CASSKIPANTGELFF.